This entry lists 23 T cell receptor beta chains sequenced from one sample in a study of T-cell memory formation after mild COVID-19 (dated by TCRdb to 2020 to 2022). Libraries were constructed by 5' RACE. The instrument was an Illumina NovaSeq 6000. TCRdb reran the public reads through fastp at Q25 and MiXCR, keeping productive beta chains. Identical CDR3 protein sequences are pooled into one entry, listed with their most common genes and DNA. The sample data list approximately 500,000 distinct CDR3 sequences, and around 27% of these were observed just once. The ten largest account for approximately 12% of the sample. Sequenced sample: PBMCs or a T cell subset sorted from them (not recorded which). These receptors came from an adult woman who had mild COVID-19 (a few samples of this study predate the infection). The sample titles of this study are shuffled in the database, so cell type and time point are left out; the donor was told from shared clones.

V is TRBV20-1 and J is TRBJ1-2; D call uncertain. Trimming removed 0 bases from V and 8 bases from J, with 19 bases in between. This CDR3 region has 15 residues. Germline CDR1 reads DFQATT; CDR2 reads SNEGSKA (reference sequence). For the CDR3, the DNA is TGCAGTGCTAGAGATTATGCCAGCGCCTATTGGGGCTACACCTTC. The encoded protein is CSARDYASAYWGYTF.

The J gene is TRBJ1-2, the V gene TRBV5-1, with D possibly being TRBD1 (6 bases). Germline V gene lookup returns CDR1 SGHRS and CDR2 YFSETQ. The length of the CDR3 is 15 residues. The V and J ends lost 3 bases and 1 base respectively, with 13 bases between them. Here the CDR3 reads CASSYTGTFNYGYTF. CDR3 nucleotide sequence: TGCGCCAGCAGCTATACAGGGACGTTTAACTATGGCTACACCTTC.

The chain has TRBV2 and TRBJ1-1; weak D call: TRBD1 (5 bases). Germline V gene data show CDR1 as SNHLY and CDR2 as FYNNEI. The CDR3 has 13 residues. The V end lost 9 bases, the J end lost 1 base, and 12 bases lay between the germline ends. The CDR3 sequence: CARPGRKNTEAFF. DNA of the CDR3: TGTGCCAGGCCGGGACGTAAGAACACTGAAGCTTTCTTT.

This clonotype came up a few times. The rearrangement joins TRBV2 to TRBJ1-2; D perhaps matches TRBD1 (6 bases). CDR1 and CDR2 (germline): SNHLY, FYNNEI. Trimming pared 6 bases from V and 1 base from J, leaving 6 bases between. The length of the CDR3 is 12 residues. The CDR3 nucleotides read TGTGCCAGCAGGGACAGTAACTATGGCTACACCTTC. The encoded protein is CASRDSNYGYTF.

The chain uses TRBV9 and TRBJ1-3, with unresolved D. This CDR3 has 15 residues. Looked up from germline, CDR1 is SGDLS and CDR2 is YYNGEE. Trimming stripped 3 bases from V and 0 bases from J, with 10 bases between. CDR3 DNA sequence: TGTGCCAGCAGCGCCGGACGGTACTCTGGAAACACCATATATTTT. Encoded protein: CASSAGRYSGNTIYF.

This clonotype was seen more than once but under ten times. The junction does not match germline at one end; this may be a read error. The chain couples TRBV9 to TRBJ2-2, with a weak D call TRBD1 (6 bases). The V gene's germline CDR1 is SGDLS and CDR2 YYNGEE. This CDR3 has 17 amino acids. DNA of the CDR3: TGTGCCAGCAGCCCTTCTCCCACAGGGTCGAAGACCGGGGAGCTGTTTTTT. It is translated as CASSPSPTGSKTGELFF.

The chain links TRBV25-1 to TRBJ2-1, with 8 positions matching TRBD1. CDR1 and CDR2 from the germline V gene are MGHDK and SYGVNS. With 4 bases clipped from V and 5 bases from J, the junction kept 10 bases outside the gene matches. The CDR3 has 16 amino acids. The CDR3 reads CASSGMDRETDNEQFF. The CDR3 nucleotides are TGTGCCAGCAGTGGAATGGACAGGGAGACGGACAATGAGCAGTTCTTC.

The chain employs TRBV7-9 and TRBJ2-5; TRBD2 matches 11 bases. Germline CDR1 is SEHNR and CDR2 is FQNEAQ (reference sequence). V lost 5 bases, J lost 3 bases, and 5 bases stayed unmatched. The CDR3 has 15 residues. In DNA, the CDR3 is TGTGCCAGCAGCCCCACGGGACTAGCGGAAGAGACCCAGTACTTC. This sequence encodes CASSPTGLAEETQYF.

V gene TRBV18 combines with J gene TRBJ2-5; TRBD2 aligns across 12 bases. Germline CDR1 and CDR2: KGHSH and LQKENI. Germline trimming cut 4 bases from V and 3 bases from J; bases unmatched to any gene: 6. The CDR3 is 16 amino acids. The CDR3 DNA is TGTGCCAGCTCACTACAGACTAGCGGGGGAGAAGAGACCCAGTACTTC. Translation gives CASSLQTSGGEETQYF.

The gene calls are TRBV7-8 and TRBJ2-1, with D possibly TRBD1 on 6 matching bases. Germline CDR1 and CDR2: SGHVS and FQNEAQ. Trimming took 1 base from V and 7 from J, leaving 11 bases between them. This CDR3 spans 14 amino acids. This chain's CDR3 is CASSLGSRGNEQFF. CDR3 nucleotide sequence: TGTGCCAGCAGCTTAGGGTCTAGGGGGAATGAGCAGTTCTTC.

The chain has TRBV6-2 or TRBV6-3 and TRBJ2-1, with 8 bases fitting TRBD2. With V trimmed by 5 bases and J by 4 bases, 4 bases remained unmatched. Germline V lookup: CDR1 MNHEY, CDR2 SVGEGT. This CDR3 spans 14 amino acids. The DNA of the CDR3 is TGTGCCAGCAGTATGTCGGGGGGGTACAATGAGCAGTTCTTC. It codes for CASSMSGGYNEQFF.

CDR3: CASSPGGEVYGYTF. Written as DNA, the CDR3 is TGTGCCAGCTCACCAGGGGGCGAGGTCTATGGCTACACCTTC. This chain links TRBV18 with TRBJ1-2, with TRBD1 as a possible D gene (6 bases). Germline V gene sequence: CDR1 KGHSH, CDR2 LQKENI. This CDR3 contains 14 residues. V was pared by 2 bases and J by 4 bases, with 11 bases between.

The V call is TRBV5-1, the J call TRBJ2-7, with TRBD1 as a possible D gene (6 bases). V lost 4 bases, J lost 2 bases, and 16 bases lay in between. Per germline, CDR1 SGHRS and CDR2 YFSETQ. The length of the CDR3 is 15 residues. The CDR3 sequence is CASSILQGRTYEQYF. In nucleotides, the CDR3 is TGCGCCAGCAGCATTCTACAGGGCCGGACCTACGAGCAGTACTTC.

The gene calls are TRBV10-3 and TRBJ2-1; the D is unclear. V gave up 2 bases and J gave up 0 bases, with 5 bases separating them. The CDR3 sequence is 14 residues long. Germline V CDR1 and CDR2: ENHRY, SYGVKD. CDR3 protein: CAISETPSYNEQFF. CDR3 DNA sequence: TGTGCCATCAGTGAGACACCCTCCTACAATGAGCAGTTCTTC.

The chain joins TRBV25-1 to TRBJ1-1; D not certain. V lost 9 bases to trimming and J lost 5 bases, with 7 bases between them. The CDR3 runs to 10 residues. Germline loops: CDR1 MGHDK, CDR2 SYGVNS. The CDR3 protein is CASPSTEAFF. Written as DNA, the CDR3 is TGTGCCAGTCCTTCGACTGAAGCTTTCTTT.

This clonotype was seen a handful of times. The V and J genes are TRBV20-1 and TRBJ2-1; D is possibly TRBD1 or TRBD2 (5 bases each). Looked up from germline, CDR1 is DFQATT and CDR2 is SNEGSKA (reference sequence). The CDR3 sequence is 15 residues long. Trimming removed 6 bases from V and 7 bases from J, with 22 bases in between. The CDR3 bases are TGCAGTGCCAGACTAAGGGACCGAAGGTCTAATGAGCAGTTCTTC. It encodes CSARLRDRRSNEQFF.

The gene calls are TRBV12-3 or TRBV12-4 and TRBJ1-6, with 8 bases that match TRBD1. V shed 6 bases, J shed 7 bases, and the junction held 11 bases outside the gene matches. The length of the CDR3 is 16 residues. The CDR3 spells CASRLGTGRSNSPLHF. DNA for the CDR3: TGTGCCAGCAGGCTCGGGACAGGTCGAAGCAATTCACCCCTCCACTTT.

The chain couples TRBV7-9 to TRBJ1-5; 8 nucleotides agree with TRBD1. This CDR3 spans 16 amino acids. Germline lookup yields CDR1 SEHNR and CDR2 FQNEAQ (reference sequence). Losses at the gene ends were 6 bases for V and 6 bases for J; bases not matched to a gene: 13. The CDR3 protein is CASSRAGGGRPQPQHF. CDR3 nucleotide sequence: TGTGCCAGCAGTAGGGCAGGGGGCGGGCGGCCTCAGCCCCAGCATTTT.

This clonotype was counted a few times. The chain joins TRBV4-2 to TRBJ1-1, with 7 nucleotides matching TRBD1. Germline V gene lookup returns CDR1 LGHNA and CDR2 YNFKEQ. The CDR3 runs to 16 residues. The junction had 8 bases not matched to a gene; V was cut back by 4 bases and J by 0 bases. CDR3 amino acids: CASSLGLGQLNTEAFF. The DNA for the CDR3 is TGTGCCAGCAGCCTCGGTTTGGGACAGCTGAACACTGAAGCTTTCTTT.

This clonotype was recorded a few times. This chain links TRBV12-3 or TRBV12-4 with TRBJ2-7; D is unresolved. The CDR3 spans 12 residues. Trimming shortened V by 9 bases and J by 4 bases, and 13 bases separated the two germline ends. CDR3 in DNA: TGTGCCAGTGGGGTCAGTAGTTACGAGCAGTACTTC. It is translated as CASGVSSYEQYF.

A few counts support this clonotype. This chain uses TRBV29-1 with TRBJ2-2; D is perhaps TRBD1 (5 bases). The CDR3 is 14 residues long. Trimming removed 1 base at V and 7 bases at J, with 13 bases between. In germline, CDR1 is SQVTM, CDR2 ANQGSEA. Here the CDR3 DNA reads TGCAGCGTTGAAGTTAGCAGGGATGGCGGGGAGCTGTTTTTT. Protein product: CSVEVSRDGGELFF.

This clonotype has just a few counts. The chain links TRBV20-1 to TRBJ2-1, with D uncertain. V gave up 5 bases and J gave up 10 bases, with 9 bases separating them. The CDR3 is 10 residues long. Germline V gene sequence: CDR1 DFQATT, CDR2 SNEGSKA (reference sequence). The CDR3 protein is CSAYLAEQFF. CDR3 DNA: TGCAGTGCTTACCTGGCGGAGCAGTTCTTC.

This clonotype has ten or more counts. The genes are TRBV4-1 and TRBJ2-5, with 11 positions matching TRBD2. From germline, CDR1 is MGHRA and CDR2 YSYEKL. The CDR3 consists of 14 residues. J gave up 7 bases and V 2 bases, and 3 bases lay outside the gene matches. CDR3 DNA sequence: TGCGCCAGCAGCCAACTAGCGGGGGGAAGGACCCAGTACTTC. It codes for CASSQLAGGRTQYF.